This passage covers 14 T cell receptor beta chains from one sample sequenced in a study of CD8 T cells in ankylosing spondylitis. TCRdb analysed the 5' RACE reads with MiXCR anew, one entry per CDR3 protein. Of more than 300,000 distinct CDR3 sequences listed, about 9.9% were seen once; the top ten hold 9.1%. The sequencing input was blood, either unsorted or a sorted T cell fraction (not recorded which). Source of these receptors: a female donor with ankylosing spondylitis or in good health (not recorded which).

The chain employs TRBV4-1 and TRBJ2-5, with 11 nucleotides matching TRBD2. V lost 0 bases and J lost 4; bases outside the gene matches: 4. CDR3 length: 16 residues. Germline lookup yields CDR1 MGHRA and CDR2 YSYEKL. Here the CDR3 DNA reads TGCGCCAGCAGCCAAGATGGGACTAGCGGCCGAGAGACCCAGTACTTC. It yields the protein CASSQDGTSGRETQYF.

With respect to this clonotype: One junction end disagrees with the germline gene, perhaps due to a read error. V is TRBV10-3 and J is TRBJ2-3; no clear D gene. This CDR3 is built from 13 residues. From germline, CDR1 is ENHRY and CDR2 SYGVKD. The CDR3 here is CAISETGSDTQYF. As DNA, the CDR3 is TGTGCCATCAGTGAAACCGGCTCAGATACACAGTATTTT.

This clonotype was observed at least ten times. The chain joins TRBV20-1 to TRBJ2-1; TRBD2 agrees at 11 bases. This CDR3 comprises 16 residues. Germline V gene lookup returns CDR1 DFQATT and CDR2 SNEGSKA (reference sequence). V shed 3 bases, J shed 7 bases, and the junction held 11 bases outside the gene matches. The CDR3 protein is CSASEASGRLSNEQFF. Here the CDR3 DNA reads TGCAGTGCTAGTGAGGCTAGCGGGAGGTTAAGTAATGAGCAGTTCTTC.

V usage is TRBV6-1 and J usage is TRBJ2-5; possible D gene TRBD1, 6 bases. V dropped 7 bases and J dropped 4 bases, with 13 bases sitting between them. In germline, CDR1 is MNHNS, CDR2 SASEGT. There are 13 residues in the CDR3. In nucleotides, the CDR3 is TGTGCCAGCACCCACAGGGCGAGAGAGACCCAGTACTTC. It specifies CASTHRARETQYF.

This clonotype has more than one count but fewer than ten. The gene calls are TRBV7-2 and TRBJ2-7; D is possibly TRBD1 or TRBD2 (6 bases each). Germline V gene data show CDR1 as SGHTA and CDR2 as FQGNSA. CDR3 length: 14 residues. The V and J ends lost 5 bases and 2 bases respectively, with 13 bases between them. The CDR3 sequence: CASSGDTGAYEQYF. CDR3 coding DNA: TGTGCCAGCAGCGGGGACACGGGGGCCTACGAGCAGTACTTC. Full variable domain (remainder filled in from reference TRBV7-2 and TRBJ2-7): GAGVSQSPSNKVTEKGKDVELRCDPISGHTALYWYRQSLGQGLEFLIYFQGNSAPDKSGLPSDRFSAERTGGSVSTLTIQRTQQEDSAVYLCASSGDTGAYEQYFGPGTRLTVT.

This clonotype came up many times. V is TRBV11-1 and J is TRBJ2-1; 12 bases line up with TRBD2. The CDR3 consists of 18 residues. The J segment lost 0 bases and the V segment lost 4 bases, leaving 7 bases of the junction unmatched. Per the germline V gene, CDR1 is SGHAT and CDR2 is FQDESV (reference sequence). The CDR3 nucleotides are TGTGCCAGCAGCTCCCCTACTAGCGGGGGGACCTCCTACAATGAGCAGTTCTTC. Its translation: CASSSPTSGGTSYNEQFF.

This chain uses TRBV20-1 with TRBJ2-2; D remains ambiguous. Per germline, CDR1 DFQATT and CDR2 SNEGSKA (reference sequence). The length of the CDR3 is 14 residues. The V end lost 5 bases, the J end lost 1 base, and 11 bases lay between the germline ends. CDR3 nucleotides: TGCAGTGCTCTCTCGATAATGAACACCGGGGAGCTGTTTTTT. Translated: CSALSIMNTGELFF.

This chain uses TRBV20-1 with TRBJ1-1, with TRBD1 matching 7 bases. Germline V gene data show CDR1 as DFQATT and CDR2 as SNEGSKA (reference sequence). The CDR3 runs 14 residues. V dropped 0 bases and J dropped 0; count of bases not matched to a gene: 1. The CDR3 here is CSARETGLNTEAFF. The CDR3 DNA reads TGCAGTGCTAGAGAGACAGGGCTGAACACTGAAGCTTTCTTT.

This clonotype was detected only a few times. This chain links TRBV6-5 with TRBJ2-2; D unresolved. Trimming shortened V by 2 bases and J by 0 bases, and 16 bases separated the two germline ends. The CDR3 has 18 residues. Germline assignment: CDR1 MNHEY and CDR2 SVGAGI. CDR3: CASSYTIPTPTNTGELFF. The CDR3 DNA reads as TGTGCCAGCAGTTACACAATCCCCACACCTACGAACACCGGGGAGCTGTTTTTT.

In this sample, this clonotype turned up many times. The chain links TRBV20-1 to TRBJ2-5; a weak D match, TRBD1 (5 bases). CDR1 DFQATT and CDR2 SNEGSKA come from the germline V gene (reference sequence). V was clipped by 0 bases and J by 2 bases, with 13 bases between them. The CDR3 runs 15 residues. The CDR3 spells CSARDSTGLQETQYF. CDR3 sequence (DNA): TGCAGTGCTAGAGATAGTACAGGTCTGCAAGAGACCCAGTACTTC.

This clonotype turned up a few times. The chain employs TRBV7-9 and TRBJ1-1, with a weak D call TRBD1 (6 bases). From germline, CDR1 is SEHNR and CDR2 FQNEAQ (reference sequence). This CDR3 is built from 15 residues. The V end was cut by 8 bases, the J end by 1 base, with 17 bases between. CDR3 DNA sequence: TGTGCCAGCGCATCCCCCTCAGGGGCGAACACTGAAGCTTTCTTT. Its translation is CASASPSGANTEAFF.

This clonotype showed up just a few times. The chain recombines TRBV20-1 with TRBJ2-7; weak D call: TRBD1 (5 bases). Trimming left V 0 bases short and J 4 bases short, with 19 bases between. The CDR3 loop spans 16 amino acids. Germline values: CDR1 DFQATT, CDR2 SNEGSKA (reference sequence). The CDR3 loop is CSARDRLVGRTYEQYF. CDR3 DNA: TGCAGTGCTAGAGACCGACTCGTGGGGCGCACTTACGAGCAGTACTTC.

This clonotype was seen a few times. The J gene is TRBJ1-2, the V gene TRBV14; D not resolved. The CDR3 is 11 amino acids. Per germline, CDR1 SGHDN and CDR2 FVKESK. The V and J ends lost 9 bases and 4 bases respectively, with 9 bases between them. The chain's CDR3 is CASSAGYGYTF. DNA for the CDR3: TGTGCCAGTTCGGCGGGCTATGGCTACACCTTC. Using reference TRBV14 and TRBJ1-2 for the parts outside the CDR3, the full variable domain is EAGVTQFPSHSVIEKGQTVTLRCDPISGHDNLYWYRRVMGKEIKFLLHFVKESKQDESGMPNNRFLAERTGGTYSTLKVQPAELEDSGVYFCASSAGYGYTFGSGTRLTVV.

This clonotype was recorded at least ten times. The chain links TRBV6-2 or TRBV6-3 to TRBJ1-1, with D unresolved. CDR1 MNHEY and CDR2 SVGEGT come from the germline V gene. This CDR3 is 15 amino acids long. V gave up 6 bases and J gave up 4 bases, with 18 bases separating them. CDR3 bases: TGTGCCAGCAGAAAACTTCTCGGGGAGGGCACTGAAGCTTTCTTT. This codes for CASRKLLGEGTEAFF.